This entry lists 27 T cell receptor beta chains sequenced from one sample in a study of T cell responses to AZD1222 COVID-19 vaccine. Using immunoSEQ multiplex PCR, the repertoire was profiled, and TCRdb retains in-frame clones only, with some absent. This sample has over 130,000 clones, with roughly nine tenths found just once. The sample in question was peripheral blood, obtained 28 days after the second AZD1222 dose. Receptors originate from an adult who received the AZD1222 COVID-19 vaccine.

This clone appeared a single time. The chain links TRBV7-6 to TRBJ2-1; 7 positions match TRBD2. The CDR3 totals 16 residues. CDR1 SGHVS and CDR2 FNYEAQ come from the germline V gene. V lost 1 base, J lost 0 bases, and 3 bases stayed unmatched. The CDR3 nucleotides are TGTGCCAGCAGCTTAGTCGGGAGGAGCTCCTACAATGAGCAGTTCTTC. Translated, it gives CASSLVGRSSYNEQFF.

This chain uses TRBV7-2 with TRBJ1-2; the match to TRBD1 covers 10 bases. CDR3 length: 14 amino acids. Per germline, CDR1 SGHTA and CDR2 FQGNSA. V was pared by 4 bases and J by 8 bases, with 7 bases of the junction left unmatched. The CDR3 sequence is CASSWGQGKWGYTF. The CDR3 nucleotides are TGTGCCAGCAGCTGGGGACAGGGGAAATGGGGCTACACCTTC. The full variable domain, with the rest looked up from reference TRBV7-2 and TRBJ1-2, is GAGVSQSPSNKVTEKGKDVELRCDPISGHTALYWYRQSLGQGLEFLIYFQGNSAPDKSGLPSDRFSAERTGGSVSTLTIQRTQQEDSAVYLCASSWGQGKWGYTFGSGTRLTVV.

The V call is TRBV7-2, the J call TRBJ2-2; D remains unclear. Between the trimmed V and J ends, which lost 3 bases and 0 bases, there was a span of 2 bases. The germline gives CDR1 SGHTA, CDR2 FQGNSA. This CDR3 comprises 13 residues. CDR3 sequence reads: CASSFSNTGELFF. CDR3 in DNA: TGTGCCAGCAGCTTTTCGAACACCGGGGAGCTGTTTTTT.

V usage is TRBV6-5 and J usage is TRBJ1-2, with unresolved D. CDR3 length equals 15 residues. V gave up 8 bases and J gave up 4 bases, with 20 bases separating them. CDR1 and CDR2 (germline): MNHEY, SVGAGI. CDR3 coding DNA: TGTGCCAGCCTTCCGCAGGTTGGCCCCATCTATGGCTACACCTTC. It is translated as CASLPQVGPIYGYTF.

This chain uses TRBV9 with TRBJ2-1, with D possibly called TRBD1 or TRBD2 (6 bases each). Germline loops: CDR1 SGDLS, CDR2 YYNGEE. The CDR3 is made up of 15 amino acids. V was clipped by 0 bases and J by 11 bases, with 18 bases between them. CDR3 loop: CASSVADWGANKQFF. For the CDR3, the DNA is TGTGCCAGCAGCGTAGCGGATTGGGGGGCAAACAAGCAGTTCTTC.

V is TRBV3-1 (or the pseudogene TRBV3-2) and J is TRBJ1-5; 8 bases agree with TRBD1. Trimming took 1 base from V and 6 from J; bases not matched to a gene: 5. Per the germline V gene, CDR1 is LGHDT and CDR2 is YNNKEL (reference sequence). This CDR3 is 15 amino acids long. The CDR3 DNA reads as TGTGCCAGCAGCCAAGTAGGACAGGGAACTCAGCCCCAGCATTTT. It encodes CASSQVGQGTQPQHF.

The CDR3: CASSSPRGSGANVLTF. The CDR3 DNA sequence: TGTGCCAGCAGCTCCCCTAGGGGGTCCGGGGCCAACGTCCTGACTTTC. This chain links TRBV9 with TRBJ2-6; perhaps TRBD1 as D (6 bases). The length of the CDR3 is 16 residues. Trimming shortened V by 4 bases and J by 4 bases, and 15 bases separated the two germline ends. From germline, CDR1 is SGDLS and CDR2 YYNGEE. Full variable domain (missing parts from reference TRBV9 and TRBJ2-6): DSGVTQTPKHLITATGQRVTLRCSPRSGDLSVYWYQQSLDQGLQFLIQYYNGEERAKGNILERFSAQQFPDLHSELNLSSLELGDSALYFCASSSPRGSGANVLTFGAGSRLTVL.

The V gene is TRBV2, the J gene TRBJ2-1; D is possibly TRBD1 (5 bases). Trimming took 6 bases from V and 8 from J, leaving 14 bases between them. The CDR3 totals 13 residues. CDR1 is SNHLY, CDR2 FYNNEI, per germline. The CDR3 sequence: CASRLSEGDEQFF. CDR3 bases: TGTGCCAGCAGGTTATCCGAAGGGGATGAGCAGTTCTTC.

V usage is TRBV12-3 or TRBV12-4 and J usage is TRBJ1-1; D gene unclear. V lost 6 bases, J lost 7 bases, and 15 bases lay in between. The CDR3 is made up of 13 amino acids. The DNA for the CDR3 is TGTGCCAGCAGCCTGCAGGAGGCAGGTGAAGCTTTCTTT. Its protein is CASSLQEAGEAFF.

Only a few counts were recorded for this clone. The genes are TRBV6-5 and TRBJ1-2; 10 bases map to TRBD1. The V gene end was trimmed by 6 bases and the J gene end by 3 bases; junction bases not matched to a gene: 1. Germline V CDR1 and CDR2: MNHEY, SVGAGI. This CDR3 has 13 residues. In DNA form, the CDR3 reads TGTGCCAGCAGGGACAGGGGGTACTATGGCTACACCTTC. Protein product: CASRDRGYYGYTF.

A few counts support this clone. This sample also contains other DNA sequences that code for the same CDR3. The rearrangement joins TRBV20-1 to TRBJ2-3; D gene unclear. With 3 bases removed from V and 6 bases from J, the gap between germline ends came to 7 bases. Per the germline V gene, CDR1 is DFQATT and CDR2 is SNEGSKA (reference sequence). The CDR3 loop spans 11 amino acids. The CDR3 sequence: CSASTRDTQYF. CDR3 sequence (DNA): TGCAGTGCTAGTACACGGGATACGCAGTATTTT.

This chain's CDR3 is CASSWVAGQETQYF. The CDR3 nucleotides are TGTGCCAGCAGCTGGGTAGCGGGCCAAGAGACCCAGTACTTC. The chain is built from TRBV6-5 and TRBJ2-5, with 7 bases aligning to TRBD2. Germline CDR1 reads MNHEY; CDR2 reads SVGAGI. The V segment lost 6 bases and the J segment 1 base; nucleotides outside the gene matches: 5. The CDR3 spans 14 residues.

The rearrangement uses TRBV11-2 and TRBJ2-1; the D is unclear. There are 11 residues in the CDR3. V lost 4 bases to trimming and J lost 16 bases, with 14 bases between them. Per the germline V gene, CDR1 is SGHAT and CDR2 is FQNNGV. The CDR3, as DNA: TGTGCCAGCAGCTACGGAGACGCCCCCTTCTTC. Translation gives CASSYGDAPFF.

The V call is TRBV9, the J call TRBJ2-1; a possible D gene is TRBD2 (6 bases). The germline CDR1 and CDR2 sequences are SGDLS and YYNGEE. Trimming removed 4 bases from V and 6 bases from J, with 17 bases in between. There are 15 residues in the CDR3. CDR3 protein: CASSPHPGLFNEQFF. CDR3 bases: TGTGCCAGCAGCCCGCACCCGGGACTGTTCAATGAGCAGTTCTTC.

The chain is built from TRBV6-2 or TRBV6-3 and TRBJ2-1; D is uncertain. V dropped 4 bases and J dropped 3 bases, with 19 bases sitting between them. This CDR3 comprises 17 residues. Germline assignment: CDR1 MNHEY and CDR2 SVGEGT. This CDR3 reads CASSFRWEAPLYNEQFF. In DNA, the CDR3 is TGTGCCAGCAGTTTTCGTTGGGAAGCCCCCCTCTACAATGAGCAGTTCTTC.

This clone was seen a single time. V gene TRBV18 combines with J gene TRBJ1-1; D is ambiguous. The V gene lost 4 bases and the J gene lost 5 bases, with 14 bases spanning the gap. From germline, CDR1 is KGHSH and CDR2 LQKENI. The CDR3 is 14 residues long. This CDR3 is CASSLALGQTEAFF. For the CDR3, the DNA is TGTGCCAGCTCACTTGCCTTGGGCCAAACTGAAGCTTTCTTT.

The CDR3 spells CATSDTDRGRYTGELFF. The CDR3 nucleotides read TGTGCCACCAGCGACACTGACAGGGGGAGGTACACCGGGGAGCTGTTTTTT. The chain has TRBV15 and TRBJ2-2; TRBD1 agrees at 9 bases. V gave up 5 bases and J gave up 3 bases; unmatched junction bases: 10. The CDR3 runs to 17 residues. The germline V gene encodes CDR1 LNHNV and CDR2 YYDKDF (reference sequence).

The V gene is TRBV28, the J gene TRBJ2-1, with 10 bases fitting TRBD2. Germline CDR1 and CDR2: MDHEN and SYDVKM. Trimming cost V 9 bases and J 4 bases; bases outside gene matches: 3. CDR3 length equals 13 residues. The CDR3 reads CASRLAGYNEQFF. The DNA for the CDR3 is TGTGCCAGTAGACTAGCGGGTTACAATGAGCAGTTCTTC.

Notes on this clone: This same CDR3 is encoded by further DNA sequences in the sample. The chain employs TRBV4-2 and TRBJ1-2; unclear D gene. CDR3 length equals 14 residues. Trimming pared 0 bases from V and 2 bases from J, leaving 7 bases between. The germline V gene has CDR1 LGHNA and CDR2 YNFKEQ. The CDR3 loop reads CASSQDRGNYGYTF. The CDR3 coding sequence is TGTGCCAGCAGCCAAGATCGAGGGAACTATGGCTACACCTTC.

This clone was seen only once. This chain's CDR3 is CASSLVGGTLNGYTF. The CDR3 DNA reads as TGTGCCAGCAGCTTAGTCGGCGGGACTCTCAACGGCTACACCTTC. The chain has TRBV7-2 and TRBJ1-2, with D possibly being TRBD1 (5 bases). The CDR3 covers 15 residues. V was trimmed by 1 base and J by 8 bases, leaving 17 bases between them. Looked up from germline, CDR1 is SGHTA and CDR2 is FQGNSA.

This chain joins TRBV7-9 and TRBJ2-7, with D maybe TRBD1 (6 bases). CDR3 length equals 14 residues. Germline CDR1 and CDR2: SEHNR and FQNEAQ (reference sequence). V was clipped by 10 bases and J by 5 bases, with 21 bases between them. This chain's CDR3 is CANRKKGGFDEQYF. CDR3 DNA sequence: TGTGCCAACAGGAAGAAAGGGGGATTTGACGAGCAGTACTTC.

The gene calls are TRBV7-9 and TRBJ1-1; D remains ambiguous. Germline V lookup: CDR1 SEHNR, CDR2 FQNEAQ (reference sequence). This CDR3 is built from 13 residues. V shed 1 base and J shed 1 base, with 4 bases lying between them. CDR3 nucleotides: TGTGCCAGCAGCTTAGGCAAGAACACTGAAGCTTTCTTT. Protein sequence: CASSLGKNTEAFF.

The J gene is TRBJ1-3, the V gene TRBV6-6, with unresolved D. Trimming took 6 bases from V and 5 from J, leaving 8 bases between them. CDR1 and CDR2 from the germline V gene are MNHNY and SVGAGI (reference sequence). The CDR3 contains 12 residues. CDR3 sequence reads: CASSRPRNTIYF. In DNA, the CDR3 is TGTGCCAGCAGCCGACCCCGAAACACCATATATTTT.

The chain combines TRBV7-9 with TRBJ1-4; D remains unclear. V was cut by 3 bases and J by 2 bases, with 7 bases left in between. This CDR3 region has 14 residues. Germline CDR1 SEHNR, CDR2 FQNEAQ (reference sequence). The chain's CDR3 is CASSLAFTNEKLFF. Written as DNA, the CDR3 is TGTGCCAGCAGCTTGGCCTTCACTAATGAAAAACTGTTTTTT.

CDR3: CASSLAGASGEKLFF. The CDR3 DNA follows: TGTGCCAGCAGCTTGGCCGGGGCCTCGGGGGAAAAACTGTTTTTT. The V gene is TRBV5-4, the J gene TRBJ1-4, with TRBD1 as a possible D gene (5 bases). V gave up 0 bases and J gave up 8 bases, with 14 bases separating them. This CDR3 comprises 15 residues. The germline V gene has CDR1 SGHNT and CDR2 YYREEE (reference sequence).

The chain has TRBV27 and TRBJ2-7, with TRBD1 identical over 11 bases. CDR3 length equals 16 residues. Per germline, CDR1 MNHEY and CDR2 SMNVEV (reference sequence). The V and J ends lost 6 bases and 1 base, in that order; junction bases with no gene match: 8. In nucleotides, the CDR3 is TGTGCCAGCAGCCCAAGGACAGGGGGCGCGTCCTACGAGCAGTACTTC. Its protein is CASSPRTGGASYEQYF.

This clone was detected once. The chain employs TRBV5-6 and TRBJ2-2, with 7 bases lining up with TRBD1. The V and J ends lost 2 bases and 4 bases, in that order; junction bases with no gene match: 8. The CDR3 spans 16 residues. Germline lookup yields CDR1 SGHDT and CDR2 YYEEEE. CDR3 in DNA: TGTGCCAGCAGCTTTGGTCTGACAGGGCTCACCGGGGAGCTGTTTTTT. This translates into CASSFGLTGLTGELFF.